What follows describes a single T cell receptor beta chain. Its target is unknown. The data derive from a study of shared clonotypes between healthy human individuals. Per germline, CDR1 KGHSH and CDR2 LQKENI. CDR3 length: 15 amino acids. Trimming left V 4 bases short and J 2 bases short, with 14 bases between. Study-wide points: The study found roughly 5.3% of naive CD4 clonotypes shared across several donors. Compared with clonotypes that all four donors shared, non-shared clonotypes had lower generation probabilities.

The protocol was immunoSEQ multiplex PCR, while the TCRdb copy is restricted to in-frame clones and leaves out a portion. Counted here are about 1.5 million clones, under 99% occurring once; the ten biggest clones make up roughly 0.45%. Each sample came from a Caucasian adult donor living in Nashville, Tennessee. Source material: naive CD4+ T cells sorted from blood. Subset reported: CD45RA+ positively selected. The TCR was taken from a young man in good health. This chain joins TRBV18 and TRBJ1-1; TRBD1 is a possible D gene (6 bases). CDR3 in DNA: TGTGCCAGCTCACGTCCGGGACAACTTAACACTGAAGCTTTCTTT. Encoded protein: CASSRPGQLNTEAFF.